This T cell receptor (beta chain) derives from a study of T cell repertoires in cytomegalovirus infection. Study-level findings and limits: Cumulative public TCR beta family frequency identified carriers of CMV plus the relevant HLA. There were HLA-C-restricted CMV-specific TCR beta clonotypes dominating the ex vivo response.

The sample holds many counts of this clonotype. As yet, its antigen is unknown. TCRdb reanalysed the reads using MiXCR and keeps one entry per CDR3 protein. Among roughly 310,000 distinct CDR3 sequences, under 20% were seen once, and the ten largest hold more than 10%. V dropped 5 bases and J dropped 1; count of bases not matched to a gene: 10. The CDR3 contains 16 residues. This sequence joins TRBV12-3 or TRBV12-4 and TRBJ1-1, with 7 bases matching TRBD1. Sequenced input: PBMCs. The clonotype originates from a human donor in good health (CMV status not recorded). Some clones in this sample may be carry-over from other donors' samples. In nucleotides, the CDR3 is TGTGCCAGCAGTGCTACCCTCGACAGGGCGAACACTGAAGCTTTCTTT. Protein product: CASSATLDRANTEAFF.